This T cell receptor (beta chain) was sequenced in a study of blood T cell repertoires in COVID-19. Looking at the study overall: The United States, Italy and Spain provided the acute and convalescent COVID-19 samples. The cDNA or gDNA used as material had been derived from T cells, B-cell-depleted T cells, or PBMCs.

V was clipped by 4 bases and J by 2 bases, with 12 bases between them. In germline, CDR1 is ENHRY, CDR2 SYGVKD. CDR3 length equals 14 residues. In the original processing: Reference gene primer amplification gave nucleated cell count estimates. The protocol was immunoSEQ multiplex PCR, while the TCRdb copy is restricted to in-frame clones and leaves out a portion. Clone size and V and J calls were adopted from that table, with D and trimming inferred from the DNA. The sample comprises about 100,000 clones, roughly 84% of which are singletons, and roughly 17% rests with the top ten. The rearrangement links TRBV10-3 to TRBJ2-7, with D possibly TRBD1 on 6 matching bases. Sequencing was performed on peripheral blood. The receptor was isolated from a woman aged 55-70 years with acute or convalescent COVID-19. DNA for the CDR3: TGTGCCATCAGTGCAGGCGCAGGGGCCTACGAGCAGTACTTC. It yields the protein CAISAGAGAYEQYF.